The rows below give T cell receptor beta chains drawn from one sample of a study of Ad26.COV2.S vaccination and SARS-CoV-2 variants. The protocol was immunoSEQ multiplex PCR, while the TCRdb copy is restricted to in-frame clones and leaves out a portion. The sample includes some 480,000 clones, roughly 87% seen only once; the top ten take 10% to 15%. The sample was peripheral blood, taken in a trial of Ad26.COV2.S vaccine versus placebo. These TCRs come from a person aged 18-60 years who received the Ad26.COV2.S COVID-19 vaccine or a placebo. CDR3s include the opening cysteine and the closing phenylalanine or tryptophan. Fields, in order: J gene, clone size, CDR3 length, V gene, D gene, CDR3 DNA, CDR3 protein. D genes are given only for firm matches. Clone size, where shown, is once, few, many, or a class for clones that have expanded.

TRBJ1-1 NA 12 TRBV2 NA TGTGCCAGCAAAAGGGAGAGCACTGAAGCTTTCTTT CASKRESTEAFF
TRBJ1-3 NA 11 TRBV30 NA TGTGCCTGGAGTACGGGGACCGTTCACCATTTT CAWSTGTVHHF
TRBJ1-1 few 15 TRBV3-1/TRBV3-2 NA TGTGCCAGCAGCCAAGAAAGTTTCGGGGGGACTGAAGCTTTCTTT CASSQESFGGTEAFF
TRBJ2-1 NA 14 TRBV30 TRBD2 TGTGCCTGGAGCGTTGCTAGCGGGCGTGGCTCTGAGTTCTTC CAWSVASGRGSEFF
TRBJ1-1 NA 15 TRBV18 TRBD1 TGTGCCAGCTCACCAAGGGGGCAGGGTCGCACTGAAGCTTTCTTT CASSPRGQGRTEAFF
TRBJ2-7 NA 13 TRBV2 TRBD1 TGTGCCAGCGGCGGGACAGGGGGCTGGGAGCAGTACTTC CASGGTGGWEQYF
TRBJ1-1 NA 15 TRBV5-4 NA TGTGCCAGCACTCGCAACCCAGGGCTAGACACTGAAGCTTTCTTT CASTRNPGLDTEAFF
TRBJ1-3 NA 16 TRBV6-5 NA TGTGCCAGCAGTTACTACAGGGTTCGCTCTGGAAACACCATATATTTT CASSYYRVRSGNTIYF
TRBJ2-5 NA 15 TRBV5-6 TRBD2 TGTGCCAGCAGCTTGGCCGGGAGGGAGCTGGAGACCCAGTACTTC CASSLAGRELETQYF
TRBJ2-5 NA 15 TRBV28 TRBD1 TGTGCCAGCAGTTTGATGGACAGGGTGCGGGAGACCCAGTACTTC CASSLMDRVRETQYF
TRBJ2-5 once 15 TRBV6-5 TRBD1 TGTGCCAGCAGTTCTATTGACAGGGTCCAAGAGACCCAGTACTTC CASSSIDRVQETQYF
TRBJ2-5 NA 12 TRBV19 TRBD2 TGTGCCAGTAGTATCGGGGGGGAGACCCAGTACTTC CASSIGGETQYF
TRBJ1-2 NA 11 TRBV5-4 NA TGTGCCAGCAGCTTGGGCCAGGGGTACACCTTC CASSLGQGYTF
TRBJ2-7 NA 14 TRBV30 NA TGTGCCTGGAGTGTGAGGGCAGGGCCCTACGAGCAGTACTTC CAWSVRAGPYEQYF
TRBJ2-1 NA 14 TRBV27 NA TGTGCCAGCAGTCTTCTACTCTCCTACAATGAGCAGTTCTTC CASSLLLSYNEQFF
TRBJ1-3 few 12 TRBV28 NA TGTGCCAGCAGGTCCTCTGGAAACACCATATATTTT CASRSSGNTIYF
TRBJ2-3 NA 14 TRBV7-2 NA TGTGCCAGCAGCTTAGCCCACAGGACAGATACGCAGTATTTT CASSLAHRTDTQYF
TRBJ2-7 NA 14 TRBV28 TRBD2 TGTGCCAGCAGTAACCTAGCGGGTAGGTACGAGCAGTACTTC CASSNLAGRYEQYF
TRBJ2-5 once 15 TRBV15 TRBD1 TGTGCCACCAGCACCCGATCAGGGGGCCAAGAGACCCAGTACTTC CATSTRSGGQETQYF
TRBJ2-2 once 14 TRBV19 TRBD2 TGTGCCACTCCTTCCGGGAGGGGAACCGGGGAGCTGTTTTTT CATPSGRGTGELFF
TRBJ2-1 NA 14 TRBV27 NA TGTGCCAGCAGTTGGTCACAGACCTACAATGAGCAGTTCTTC CASSWSQTYNEQFF
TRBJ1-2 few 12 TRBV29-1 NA TGCAGCGTTGGGAACACCCGATATGGCTACACCTTC CSVGNTRYGYTF
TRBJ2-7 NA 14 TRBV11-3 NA TGTGCCAGCAGCAAGGGACTGGGAACATACGAGCAGTACTTC CASSKGLGTYEQYF
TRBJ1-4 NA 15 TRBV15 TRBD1 TGTGCCACCAGCAGGGGGACAGGGAGAGGTGAAAAACTGTTTTTT CATSRGTGRGEKLFF
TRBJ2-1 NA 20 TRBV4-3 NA TGCGCCAGCAGCCAATGGGGCGGTAGCGGAACACCGCCCCTAGGGAATGAGCAGTTCTTC CASSQWGGSGTPPLGNEQFF
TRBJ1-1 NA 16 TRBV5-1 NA TGCGCCAGCAGCTTGGGGTTTCTGGGGGCGCGTACTGAAGCTTTCTTT CASSLGFLGARTEAFF
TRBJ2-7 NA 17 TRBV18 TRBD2 TGTGCCAGCTCAGCTACTGCGGGAGGCAGGTTCTCCTACGAGCAGTACTTC CASSATAGGRFSYEQYF
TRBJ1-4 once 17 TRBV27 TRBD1 TGTGCCAGCAGTGCCCTCACAGGGGAGGGCTCGGGGGAAAAACTGTTTTTT CASSALTGEGSGEKLFF
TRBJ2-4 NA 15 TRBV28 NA TGTGCCAGCAGTCCCCCCGGGGGTCTCAAAAACATTCAGTACTTC CASSPPGGLKNIQYF
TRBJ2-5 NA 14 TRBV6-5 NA TGTGCCAGCAGTATTACAAGGTTCCAAGAGACCCAGTACTTC CASSITRFQETQYF
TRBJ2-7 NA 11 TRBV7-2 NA TGTGCCAGCAGCCCCCGCTACGAGCAGTACTTC CASSPRYEQYF
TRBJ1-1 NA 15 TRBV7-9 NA TGTGCCAGCACCCTTGACCAGGGGTTGTTCACTGAAGCTTTCTTT CASTLDQGLFTEAFF
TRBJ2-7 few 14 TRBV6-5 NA TGTGCCAGCAGTTACGGGACACCATCCTACGAGCAGTACTTC CASSYGTPSYEQYF
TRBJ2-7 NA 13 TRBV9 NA TGTGCCAGCAGCGTAGCTGGGAGGAGCGAGCAGTACTTC CASSVAGRSEQYF
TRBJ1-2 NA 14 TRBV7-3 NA TGTGCCAGCAGCTTTGGGGGGAGTAGCTATGGCTACACCTTC CASSFGGSSYGYTF
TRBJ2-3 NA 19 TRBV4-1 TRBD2 TGCGCCAGCAGCCAACATATTGGGTTAGAGCGGGAGATACTAGATACGCAGTATTTT CASSQHIGLEREILDTQYF
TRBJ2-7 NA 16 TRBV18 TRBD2 TGTGCCAGCTCACCGATCGGGACTAGCGGCTCCTACGAGCAGTACTTC CASSPIGTSGSYEQYF
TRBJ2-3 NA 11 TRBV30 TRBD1 TGTGCCTGGAGTGTACAGGGGCCGCCGTATTTT CAWSVQGPPYF
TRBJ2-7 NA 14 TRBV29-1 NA TGCAGCGTTGTCTGGAGCGGCCCGGCGGACGAGCAGTACTTC CSVVWSGPADEQYF
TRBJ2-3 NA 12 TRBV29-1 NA TGCAGCGTGGTGGGGGGAGTAGATACGCAGTATTTT CSVVGGVDTQYF
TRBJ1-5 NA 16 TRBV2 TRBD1 TGTGCCAGCAGCAAACACAGACAGGGGGCAAATCAGCCCCAGCATTTT CASSKHRQGANQPQHF
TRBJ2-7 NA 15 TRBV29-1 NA TGCAGCGTTGATAATGGGTCCAGGGTAGGCTACGAGCAGTACTTC CSVDNGSRVGYEQYF
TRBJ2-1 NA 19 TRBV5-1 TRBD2 TGCGCCAGCAGCTTGATACCCCCTACTAGCGGGAGAATTGGCAATGAGCAGTTCTTC CASSLIPPTSGRIGNEQFF
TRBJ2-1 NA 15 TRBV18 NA TGTGCCAGCTCACGCACCCATCAGGGCCTTCACGAGCAGTTCTTC CASSRTHQGLHEQFF
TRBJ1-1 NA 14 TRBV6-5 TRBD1 TGTGCCAGCTCGGGGACAGCCATAAACACTGAAGCTTTCTTT CASSGTAINTEAFF
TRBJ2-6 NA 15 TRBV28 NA TGTGCCAGCAGTCAGCAGGGTTCCGGGGCCAACGTCCTGACTTTT CASSQQGSGANVLTF
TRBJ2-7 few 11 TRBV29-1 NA TGCAGCGTTGAAGGACTGGATGAGCAGTACTTC CSVEGLDEQYF